The present T cell receptor (beta chain) was sequenced within a study of T cell changes during pregnancy in multiple sclerosis. Sequenced by immunoSEQ multiplex PCR; TCRdb stores in-frame clones only, minus some. The sample yields 37,000 or so clones, 88% seen once. The receptor was derived from a female donor with multiple sclerosis, enrolled in a pregnancy study. Sequencing was performed on CD4+ T cells from peripheral blood mononuclear cells, taken before pregnancy.

CDR3 sequence reads: CASSESMSYEQYF. Here the CDR3 DNA reads TGTGCCAGCAGTGAATCTATGTCCTACGAGCAGTACTTC. The chain employs TRBV6-1 and TRBJ2-7; D not resolved. The ends were cut back, 2 bases at V and 1 base at J, with 6 bases in the middle. Germline CDR1 reads MNHNS; CDR2 reads SASEGT. The CDR3 extends over 13 amino acids.